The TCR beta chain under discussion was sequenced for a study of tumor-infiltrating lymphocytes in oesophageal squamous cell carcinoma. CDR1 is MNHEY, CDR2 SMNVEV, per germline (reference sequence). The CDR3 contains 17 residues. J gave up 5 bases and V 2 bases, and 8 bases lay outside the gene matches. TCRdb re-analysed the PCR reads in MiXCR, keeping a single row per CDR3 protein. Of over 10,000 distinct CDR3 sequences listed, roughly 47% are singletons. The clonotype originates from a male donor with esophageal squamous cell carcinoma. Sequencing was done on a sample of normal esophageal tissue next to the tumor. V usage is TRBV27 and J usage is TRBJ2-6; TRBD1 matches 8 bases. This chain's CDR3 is CASSLGGGTGRANVLTF. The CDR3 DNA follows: TGTGCCAGCAGTTTAGGGGGCGGGACAGGAAGGGCCAACGTCCTGACTTTC.